The rows below give T cell receptor beta chains drawn from one sample of a study of OX40 agonist ivuxolimab in advanced cancers. The table came from immunoSEQ multiplex PCR; TCRdb's copy has only in-frame clones and leaves some out. The table shows over 30,000 clones, with approximately 91% occurring only once. Sequencing was performed on CD4+ or CD8+ T cells sorted from blood, taken in a trial of the OX40 agonist ivuxolimab. These receptors originate from an adult with an advanced solid tumor such as melanoma, head and neck, liver or kidney cancer. Each CDR3 is given with its conserved first and last residue. A D gene is named only where the DNA matches it firmly.

cdr3_nt,cdr3_aa,j_call,v_call,d_call
TGTGCCAGCAGCTTAGCGCGGGCCCTGAACACCGGGGAGCTGTTTTTT,CASSLARALNTGELFF,TRBJ2-2,TRBV7-9,NA
TGTGCCAGCAGCCCCGGGGGGGAGGGTGAAAAACTGTTTTTT,CASSPGGEGEKLFF,TRBJ1-4,TRBV7-2,NA
TGTGCCAGCAGCTTAGGCCATATAGGCTACGAGCAGTACTTC,CASSLGHIGYEQYF,TRBJ2-7,TRBV7-9,NA
TGCGCCAGCAGCCGGGAACTAGCGGGAGTGAAAAACATTCAGTACTTC,CASSRELAGVKNIQYF,TRBJ2-4,TRBV5-1,TRBD2
TGCGCCAGCAGTGACCCCGCCGGGGCCCAAGAGACCCAGTACTTC,CASSDPAGAQETQYF,TRBJ2-5,TRBV10-2,NA
TGCGCCAGCAGCTTGGGAATGGGCAGCCACTACGAGCAGTACTTC,CASSLGMGSHYEQYF,TRBJ2-7,TRBV5-1,NA
TGTGCCAGCAGCTTTGGGTTTGATCAGCCCCAGCATTTT,CASSFGFDQPQHF,TRBJ1-5,TRBV7-2,NA
TGCGCCAGCAGCAGTAGGGACAGGGAGTTCAATGAGCAGTTCTTC,CASSSRDREFNEQFF,TRBJ2-1,TRBV5-1,TRBD1
TGTGCCAGCAGTCCGACGGGACAGGGGAATCAGCCCCAGCATTTT,CASSPTGQGNQPQHF,TRBJ1-5,TRBV27,TRBD1
TGTGCCAGCAGAACCGGGGTAAACTATGGCTACACCTTC,CASRTGVNYGYTF,TRBJ1-2,TRBV28,NA
TGCGCCAGCAGCCAAGGCCTTGGGACCTATGGCTACACCTTC,CASSQGLGTYGYTF,TRBJ1-2,TRBV4-3,NA
TGTGCCAGCAGCTTGATGAAGAATTCACCCCTCCACTTT,CASSLMKNSPLHF,TRBJ1-6,TRBV5-4,NA
TGCGCCAGCAGCTCACTAGCGGGATCTTACAATGAGCAGTTCTTC,CASSSLAGSYNEQFF,TRBJ2-1,TRBV5-1,TRBD2
TGTGCCAGCAGTGTGGCAGGACAAGCCTCTGGAAACACCATATATTTT,CASSVAGQASGNTIYF,TRBJ1-3,TRBV2,NA
TGTGCCAGCAGCACCCGGGACAGTAGCACAGATACGCAGTATTTT,CASSTRDSSTDTQYF,TRBJ2-3,TRBV21-1,NA
TGTGCCAGCAGCCTCCGGCGGGGACACGATAATTCACCCCTCCACTTT,CASSLRRGHDNSPLHF,TRBJ1-6,TRBV6-4,NA
TGCAGTGCTAGACCCAGGGGGGAGCAGTTCTTC,CSARPRGEQFF,TRBJ2-1,TRBV20-1,TRBD1
TGTGCCAGCAGTTCCAACCCAGGGAACACTGAAGCTTTCTTT,CASSSNPGNTEAFF,TRBJ1-1,TRBV28,NA
TGTGCCGTACAGGGAAGCAATCAGCCCCAGCATTTT,CAVQGSNQPQHF,TRBJ1-5,TRBV15,NA
TGCGCCAGCAGCCAAAGGTCGGGGGGGAGGGAGTCCGATGAGCAGTTCTTC,CASSQRSGGRESDEQFF,TRBJ2-1,TRBV4-1,TRBD2
TGTGCCAGCAGCTTAGACAGGTCCGGTAATTCACCCCTCCACTTT,CASSLDRSGNSPLHF,TRBJ1-6,TRBV11-2,NA
TGCGCCAGCAGCCAAGATCCGTCGCAGGTCAGGGGGGAGCTGTTTTTT,CASSQDPSQVRGELFF,TRBJ2-2,TRBV4-1,NA
TGTGCCAGTAGTGTGACAGGGAGCGGCGGGGAGCTGTTTTTT,CASSVTGSGGELFF,TRBJ2-2,TRBV19,TRBD1
TGTGCCAGCAGCGTAGAGTCAGGGACCGATACGCAGTATTTT,CASSVESGTDTQYF,TRBJ2-3,TRBV9,NA
TGTGCCAGCAGTCCTAGCGGGGGGGCAGATACGCAGTATTTT,CASSPSGGADTQYF,TRBJ2-3,TRBV6-4,TRBD2
TGTGCCAGCTCACCGAATGGGGCCAACGTCCTGACTTTC,CASSPNGANVLTF,TRBJ2-6,TRBV18,NA
TGTGCCAGCAGGGCGGGGGGTTGGAACACTGAAGCTTTCTTT,CASRAGGWNTEAFF,TRBJ1-1,TRBV7-9,NA
TGCAGTGCTAGACAGTCCTACGAGCAGTACTTC,CSARQSYEQYF,TRBJ2-7,TRBV20-1,NA
TGTGCCAGCAGCTTATACGGTGGGGGAGATTCAGAGACCCAGTACTTC,CASSLYGGGDSETQYF,TRBJ2-5,TRBV7-2,NA
TGTGCCAGCAGCATCCAAGGACGCTTTAATGAAAAACTGTTTTTT,CASSIQGRFNEKLFF,TRBJ1-4,TRBV5-4,NA
TGTGCCAGCAGCTTTCAGGCGGGCACAGATACGCAGTATTTT,CASSFQAGTDTQYF,TRBJ2-3,TRBV5-4,NA
TGTGCAAGTCGCTTTGGAACTAGCGAGTACAATGAGCAGTTCTTC,CASRFGTSEYNEQFF,TRBJ2-1,TRBV12-2,NA
TGCGCCAGCAGCCAAAGCGGAGGAAACACCGGGGAGCTGTTTTTT,CASSQSGGNTGELFF,TRBJ2-2,TRBV5-1,NA
TGTGCCAGCAGCAAAAGTACAGGACTAGCGGGGGGTGGTTATGAGCAGTTCTTC,CASSKSTGLAGGGYEQFF,TRBJ2-1,TRBV7-1,TRBD2
TGTGCCAGCAGCCAGAGGACTAGCGGCTTACACTACGAGCAGTACTTC,CASSQRTSGLHYEQYF,TRBJ2-7,TRBV5-4,TRBD2
TGTGCCTGGAGGACTTGGGGCCGTCCCCATGAGCAGTTCTTC,CAWRTWGRPHEQFF,TRBJ2-1,TRBV30,NA
TGTGCCAGCACCCTCAGGGGGGGCCGCTACGAGCAGTACTTC,CASTLRGGRYEQYF,TRBJ2-7,TRBV6-6,NA
TGTGCCAGTAGTATAGATTGGACAGGTCGAGAAAAACTGTTTTTT,CASSIDWTGREKLFF,TRBJ1-4,TRBV19,TRBD1
TGTGCCAGCAGCTTAGCGGGGACTAGCAATGAGCAGTTCTTC,CASSLAGTSNEQFF,TRBJ2-1,TRBV7-9,TRBD2
TGTGCCAGCAGCCCCCTTTACGGCGTTTCTGGGGCCAACGTCCTGACTTTC,CASSPLYGVSGANVLTF,TRBJ2-6,TRBV5-8,NA
TGTGCCAGTAGTATAGGCTTAGCGGGGGGGGCGAACACCGGGGAGCTGTTTTTT,CASSIGLAGGANTGELFF,TRBJ2-2,TRBV19,TRBD2
TGTGCCAGCAGTCCAGGACAGGGGAAAACTGAAGCTTTCTTT,CASSPGQGKTEAFF,TRBJ1-1,TRBV2,TRBD1
TGCGCCAGCAGTGCTAGCGGCTTGGGGGTAGGGCAGTTCTTC,CASSASGLGVGQFF,TRBJ2-1,TRBV10-2,TRBD2
TGTGCCAGCAGTTACTCCCAGGTTGGAGATACGCAGTATTTT,CASSYSQVGDTQYF,TRBJ2-3,TRBV6-5,NA
TGTGCCAGTAGATGGACAGGGGACACCGGGGAGCTGTTTTTT,CASRWTGDTGELFF,TRBJ2-2,TRBV19,TRBD1
TGTGCCTGGAGTTGGGGGGAGAGTGAGCAGTTCTTC,CAWSWGESEQFF,TRBJ2-1,TRBV30,NA
TGTGCCAGCAGCGTAGGGACTTCCAGCTCTGGAAACACCATATATTTT,CASSVGTSSSGNTIYF,TRBJ1-3,TRBV9,NA